This is a list of T cell receptor beta chains from one sample in a study of beta chain features in type 1 diabetes. TCRdb's table, derived via immunoSEQ multiplex PCR, lists solely in-frame clones and lacks some. Altogether approximately 52,000 clones are present, about 60% being singletons, with the ten largest covering around 0.29%. Material for sequencing was stem cell memory CD4+ T cells from blood. Every receptor here comes from a woman in her twenties or thirties with type 1 diabetes. Each CDR3 is given with its conserved first and last residue. D genes are given only for firm matches. Rows may omit the clone size; those that give it use once, few, many or a size class.

abundance: .
d_gene: .
j_gene: TRBJ2-6
v_gene: TRBV28
CDR3nt: TGTGCCAGCAGTCCCAACAGCGGGCTCTCTGGGGCCAACGTCCTGACTTTC
CDR3aa: CASSPNSGLSGANVLTF

abundance: .
d_gene: .
j_gene: TRBJ2-1
v_gene: TRBV29-1
CDR3nt: TGCAGCGTTGCTCAAGGCGGAGTAACTTACAATGAGCAGTTCTTC
CDR3aa: CSVAQGGVTYNEQFF

abundance: .
d_gene: .
j_gene: TRBJ2-2
v_gene: TRBV7-3
CDR3nt: TGTGCCAGCAGCCCCGTGAACACCGGGGAGCTGTTTTTT
CDR3aa: CASSPVNTGELFF

abundance: .
d_gene: .
j_gene: TRBJ2-7
v_gene: TRBV18
CDR3nt: TGTGCCAGCTCACCGGAAGGGGCCGGGAGCCACGAGCAGTACTTC
CDR3aa: CASSPEGAGSHEQYF

abundance: few
d_gene: TRBD1
j_gene: TRBJ1-2
v_gene: TRBV6-1
CDR3nt: TGTGCCAGCAGGCTTACCGGGACAGGGTATGGCTACACCTTC
CDR3aa: CASRLTGTGYGYTF

abundance: .
d_gene: .
j_gene: TRBJ2-2
v_gene: TRBV7-7
CDR3nt: TGTGCTAGCAGCCCGGACAGAAACACCGGGGAGCTGTTTTTT
CDR3aa: CASSPDRNTGELFF

abundance: .
d_gene: .
j_gene: TRBJ2-7
v_gene: TRBV27
CDR3nt: TGTGCCAGCAGTTGGAGGGCACAGCCAATCTACGAGCAGTACTTC
CDR3aa: CASSWRAQPIYEQYF

abundance: .
d_gene: .
j_gene: TRBJ1-5
v_gene: TRBV10-3
CDR3nt: TGTGCCATCAGTACACAGGGCTTGCAGCCCCAGCATTTT
CDR3aa: CAISTQGLQPQHF

abundance: .
d_gene: .
j_gene: TRBJ1-1
v_gene: TRBV29-1
CDR3nt: TGCAGCGTTGAGGTTAGCATGAACACTGAAGCTTTCTTT
CDR3aa: CSVEVSMNTEAFF

abundance: .
d_gene: .
j_gene: TRBJ1-2
v_gene: TRBV12-5
CDR3nt: TGTGCTAGTGGTTTGAGAGGGGGTCCCTATGGCTACACCTTC
CDR3aa: CASGLRGGPYGYTF

abundance: .
d_gene: .
j_gene: TRBJ2-2
v_gene: TRBV2
CDR3nt: TGTGCCAGCAGTGCGTCGGGCGGGGAGCTGTTTTTT
CDR3aa: CASSASGGELFF

abundance: .
d_gene: .
j_gene: TRBJ2-5
v_gene: TRBV5-1
CDR3nt: TGCGCCAGCGCCCCGACTCAGCAAGAGACCCAGTACTTC
CDR3aa: CASAPTQQETQYF

abundance: .
d_gene: TRBD2
j_gene: TRBJ2-3
v_gene: TRBV5-1
CDR3nt: TGCGCCAGCACCTCCGGGACTAGCTTTACAGATACGCAGTATTTT
CDR3aa: CASTSGTSFTDTQYF

abundance: once
d_gene: .
j_gene: TRBJ2-4
v_gene: TRBV6-6
CDR3nt: TGTACCAGCAGTCGGACAGATATAGCCAAAAACATTCAGTACTTC
CDR3aa: CTSSRTDIAKNIQYF

abundance: .
d_gene: .
j_gene: TRBJ1-1
v_gene: TRBV5-1
CDR3nt: TGCGCCAGCAGCTTGGACTGGACAGCGAACACTGAAGCTTTCTTT
CDR3aa: CASSLDWTANTEAFF

abundance: .
d_gene: TRBD2
j_gene: TRBJ2-3
v_gene: TRBV5-4
CDR3nt: TGTGCCAGCAGCTTGGGCCCCGGAACTAGCGGGAGCGCAGATACGCAGTATTTT
CDR3aa: CASSLGPGTSGSADTQYF

abundance: .
d_gene: .
j_gene: TRBJ2-1
v_gene: TRBV7-2
CDR3nt: TGTGCCAGCAGCTTAGAAATTCTCCGCGGGACCACCTTGGAGTTCTTC
CDR3aa: CASSLEILRGTTLEFF

abundance: .
d_gene: .
j_gene: TRBJ2-6
v_gene: TRBV19
CDR3nt: TGTGCCAGTACCTCAGGGATTTCCAGGGCCAACGTCCTGACTTTC
CDR3aa: CASTSGISRANVLTF

abundance: .
d_gene: TRBD1
j_gene: TRBJ2-7
v_gene: TRBV19
CDR3nt: TGTGCCAGTAGTATAACCGGACAGGGTAGGTACGAGCAGTACTTC
CDR3aa: CASSITGQGRYEQYF

abundance: .
d_gene: TRBD1
j_gene: TRBJ1-1
v_gene: TRBV7-3
CDR3nt: TGTGCCAGCAGCTTAGACAGGGACACTGAAGCTTTCTTT
CDR3aa: CASSLDRDTEAFF

abundance: .
d_gene: .
j_gene: TRBJ2-3
v_gene: TRBV14
CDR3nt: TGTGCCAGCAGCCAAGTCACCGGGGTCCCAGATACGCAGTATTTT
CDR3aa: CASSQVTGVPDTQYF

abundance: .
d_gene: .
j_gene: TRBJ2-4
v_gene: TRBV6-1
CDR3nt: TGTGCCAGCCAGGGGTTTCTAGCCAAAAACATTCAGTACTTC
CDR3aa: CASQGFLAKNIQYF

abundance: .
d_gene: .
j_gene: TRBJ2-6
v_gene: TRBV28
CDR3nt: TGTGCCAGCAGTGGTAGAAACAGGGCTGGGGCCAACGTCCTGACTTTC
CDR3aa: CASSGRNRAGANVLTF

abundance: few
d_gene: .
j_gene: TRBJ2-7
v_gene: TRBV7-9
CDR3nt: TGTGCCAGCAGCTTAGCGAGGGGGACCCTTCAGGGATACGAGCAGTACTTC
CDR3aa: CASSLARGTLQGYEQYF

abundance: .
d_gene: TRBD2
j_gene: TRBJ2-1
v_gene: TRBV5-1
CDR3nt: TGCGCCAGCAGCCGTCCGGGACTAGCAGATAATGAGCAGTTCTTC
CDR3aa: CASSRPGLADNEQFF

abundance: .
d_gene: TRBD1
j_gene: TRBJ1-2
v_gene: TRBV5-1
CDR3nt: TGCGCCAGCAGCTTGGCGGCCGACAGGGGCTATGGCTACACCTTC
CDR3aa: CASSLAADRGYGYTF

abundance: .
d_gene: .
j_gene: TRBJ2-7
v_gene: TRBV7-9
CDR3nt: TGTGCCAGCAGCCTGGACAACTACGAGCAGTACTTC
CDR3aa: CASSLDNYEQYF

abundance: once
d_gene: TRBD1
j_gene: TRBJ2-3
v_gene: TRBV28
CDR3nt: TGTGCCAGCAGTTTGTCTGCTAGAGGGACAGCAGATACGCAGTATTTT
CDR3aa: CASSLSARGTADTQYF

abundance: .
d_gene: TRBD1
j_gene: TRBJ2-7
v_gene: TRBV28
CDR3nt: TGTGCCAGCAGCCAGCACAGGGGGCAGGTCTACGAGCAGTACTTC
CDR3aa: CASSQHRGQVYEQYF

abundance: few
d_gene: TRBD1
j_gene: TRBJ1-1
v_gene: TRBV5-4
CDR3nt: TGTGCCAGCAGCCCCTCGGGACAGGGCATCACTGAAGCTTTCTTT
CDR3aa: CASSPSGQGITEAFF

abundance: .
d_gene: TRBD1
j_gene: TRBJ2-7
v_gene: TRBV27
CDR3nt: TGTGCCAGCAGTCCGCAAAGTAACAGGGGAACTAAGCAGTACTTC
CDR3aa: CASSPQSNRGTKQYF

abundance: .
d_gene: .
j_gene: TRBJ1-2
v_gene: TRBV4-1
CDR3nt: TGCGCCAGCGCGCCCGGGCAGGGTAGCAATGGCTACACCTTC
CDR3aa: CASAPGQGSNGYTF

abundance: .
d_gene: .
j_gene: TRBJ2-7
v_gene: TRBV10-3
CDR3nt: TGTGCCATCAGTGCTTCGGACAGGGAGGGCGAGCAGTACTTC
CDR3aa: CAISASDREGEQYF

abundance: .
d_gene: .
j_gene: TRBJ2-3
v_gene: TRBV30
CDR3nt: TGTGCCTGGAGTGTACTCGCGTTCTATAGCACAGATACGCAGTATTTT
CDR3aa: CAWSVLAFYSTDTQYF

abundance: .
d_gene: TRBD1
j_gene: TRBJ2-7
v_gene: TRBV7-9
CDR3nt: TGTGCCAGCAGCTCGCGACAGGGAACCTACGAGCAGTACTTC
CDR3aa: CASSSRQGTYEQYF

abundance: .
d_gene: .
j_gene: TRBJ1-3
v_gene: TRBV19
CDR3nt: TGTGCCAGTAATGGGCTCGGGACTGGAAACACCATATATTTT
CDR3aa: CASNGLGTGNTIYF

abundance: .
d_gene: .
j_gene: TRBJ1-1
v_gene: TRBV5-4
CDR3nt: TGTGCCAGCAGCTTGGGGCAGTACACTGAAGCTTTCTTT
CDR3aa: CASSLGQYTEAFF

abundance: few
d_gene: .
j_gene: TRBJ2-6
v_gene: TRBV18
CDR3nt: .
CDR3aa: CASSITSVPGANVLTF

abundance: few
d_gene: .
j_gene: TRBJ2-7
v_gene: TRBV28
CDR3nt: TGTGCCAGCACCGAGACAGGAAAGGGCTACGAGCAGTACTTC
CDR3aa: CASTETGKGYEQYF

abundance: few
d_gene: .
j_gene: TRBJ2-3
v_gene: TRBV19
CDR3nt: TGTGCCAGTGGGGATAGGGGCCCAGATACGCAGTATTTT
CDR3aa: CASGDRGPDTQYF

abundance: .
d_gene: TRBD1
j_gene: TRBJ1-4
v_gene: TRBV19
CDR3nt: TGTGCCAGTAGAACGCCTACAGGGGGCGGCGAAAAACTGTTTTTT
CDR3aa: CASRTPTGGGEKLFF

abundance: .
d_gene: TRBD1
j_gene: TRBJ2-5
v_gene: TRBV5-8
CDR3nt: TGTGCCAGCAGCCAGACAGGGGTCGGGGGAGAGACCCAGTACTTC
CDR3aa: CASSQTGVGGETQYF

abundance: few
d_gene: .
j_gene: TRBJ2-2
v_gene: TRBV7-8
CDR3nt: TGTGCCAGCAGGATTACTAGTGAGAACACCGGGGAGCTGTTTTTT
CDR3aa: CASRITSENTGELFF

abundance: .
d_gene: .
j_gene: TRBJ2-1
v_gene: TRBV5-1
CDR3nt: TGCGCCAGCAGCTTAACAGGCCCGTCCTACAATGAGCAGTTCTTC
CDR3aa: CASSLTGPSYNEQFF

abundance: .
d_gene: TRBD1
j_gene: TRBJ1-2
v_gene: TRBV7-8
CDR3nt: TGTGCCAGCAGCTTAGCGACAGGGGGTAGCTATGGCTACACCTTC
CDR3aa: CASSLATGGSYGYTF

abundance: .
d_gene: TRBD1
j_gene: TRBJ2-7
v_gene: TRBV5-6
CDR3nt: TGTGCCAGCAGCATCCGGGACAGGAAGGAGCAGTACTTC
CDR3aa: CASSIRDRKEQYF

abundance: .
d_gene: .
j_gene: TRBJ1-2
v_gene: TRBV19
CDR3nt: TGTGCCAGTAGGACAGGCCCCAACTATGGCTACACCTTC
CDR3aa: CASRTGPNYGYTF

abundance: .
d_gene: TRBD1
j_gene: TRBJ2-7
v_gene: TRBV29-1
CDR3nt: TGCAGCGTTGAAGGGGCAGGGGGATCGTACGAGCAGTACTTC
CDR3aa: CSVEGAGGSYEQYF

abundance: few
d_gene: TRBD2
j_gene: TRBJ2-1
v_gene: TRBV16
CDR3nt: TGTGCCAGCAGCCACCCCCTAGCGGGAGGCCTCAATGAGCAGTTCTTC
CDR3aa: CASSHPLAGGLNEQFF

abundance: .
d_gene: .
j_gene: TRBJ1-2
v_gene: TRBV7-9
CDR3nt: TGTGCCAGCAGCGGAGGGACGGGAAAGGAGGATGGCTGCACCTTC
CDR3aa: CASSGGTGKEDGCTF

abundance: .
d_gene: .
j_gene: TRBJ2-1
v_gene: TRBV5-1
CDR3nt: TGCGCCAGCAGCCTGACTAGGGGCGAGCAGTTCTTC
CDR3aa: CASSLTRGEQFF